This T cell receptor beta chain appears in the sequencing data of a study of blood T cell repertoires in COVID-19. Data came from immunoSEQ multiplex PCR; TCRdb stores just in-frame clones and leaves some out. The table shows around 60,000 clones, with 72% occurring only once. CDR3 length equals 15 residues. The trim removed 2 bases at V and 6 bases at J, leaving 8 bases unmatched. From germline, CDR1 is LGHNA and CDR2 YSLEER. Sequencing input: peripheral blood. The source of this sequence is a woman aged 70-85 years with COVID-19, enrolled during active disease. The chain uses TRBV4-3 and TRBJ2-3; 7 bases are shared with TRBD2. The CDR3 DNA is TGCGCCAGCAGCCAAACCCCGACTAGCAAGGATACGCAGTATTTT. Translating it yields CASSQTPTSKDTQYF.